This T cell receptor beta chain was identified in a study of T cells in Graves' hyperthyroidism and ophthalmopathy. Study observations and caveats: Most expanded thyroid clonotypes above 0.001 also appeared in blood.

This clonotype was observed many times. Its antigen remains unknown. Amplification yielded TCR beta CDR3 regions, with RNA transcripts as the source. The HTBI primer set drove a first-round RT-PCR of the TCR CDR3. Each CDR3 protein is one row after TCRdb ran MiXCR on the multiplex PCR reads. This sample carries around 350,000 distinct CDR3 sequences, about a sixth of them seen once, and the ten largest clones take 30% to 35%. Between the trimmed V and J ends, which lost 5 bases and 9 bases, there was a span of 11 bases. The CDR3 consists of 12 residues. The germline V gene encodes CDR1 LNHDA and CDR2 SQIVND (reference sequence).

The sample taken for sequencing was blood. This clonotype was obtained from a woman between 25 and 40 years old with Graves' hyperthyroidism that later progressed to Graves' ophthalmopathy. The chain has TRBV19 and TRBJ2-1; D possibly corresponds to TRBD1 (6 bases). CDR3 nucleotide sequence: TGTGCCAGTAGTCGAGACAGGATTGAGCAGTTCTTC. Its protein is CASSRDRIEQFF. Complete variable domain (other parts from reference TRBV19 and TRBJ2-1): DGGITQSPKYLFRKEGQNVTLSCEQNLNHDAMYWYRQDPGQGLRLIYYSQIVNDFQKGDIAEGYSVSREKKESFPLTVTSAQKNPTAFYLCASSRDRIEQFFGPGTRLTVL.